Sequencing of this T cell receptor beta chain was carried out in a study of shared clonotypes between healthy human individuals. The assay was immunoSEQ multiplex PCR, and TCRdb's table has in-frame clones only and misses some. The sample holds 600,000 to 750,000 clones, approximately 75% seen once. CDR3 length equals 13 residues. Trimming left V 5 bases short and J 0 bases short, with 8 bases between. The germline CDR1 and CDR2 sequences are SGHTA and FQGNSA. This clone was found a few times. Its target is not known. Findings and limits, study-wide: As a rule, naive subsets had a larger estimated richness than memory subsets.

This chain joins TRBV7-2 and TRBJ2-7, with D hard to call. Sequenced material: memory CD4+ T cells sorted from blood. Subset in this sample: CD45RA-negative fraction. The origin of this receptor is a young woman in good health. The CDR3 DNA sequence: TGTGCCAGCAGCCGGACGGCCTCCTACGAGCAGTACTTC. It is translated as CASSRTASYEQYF.